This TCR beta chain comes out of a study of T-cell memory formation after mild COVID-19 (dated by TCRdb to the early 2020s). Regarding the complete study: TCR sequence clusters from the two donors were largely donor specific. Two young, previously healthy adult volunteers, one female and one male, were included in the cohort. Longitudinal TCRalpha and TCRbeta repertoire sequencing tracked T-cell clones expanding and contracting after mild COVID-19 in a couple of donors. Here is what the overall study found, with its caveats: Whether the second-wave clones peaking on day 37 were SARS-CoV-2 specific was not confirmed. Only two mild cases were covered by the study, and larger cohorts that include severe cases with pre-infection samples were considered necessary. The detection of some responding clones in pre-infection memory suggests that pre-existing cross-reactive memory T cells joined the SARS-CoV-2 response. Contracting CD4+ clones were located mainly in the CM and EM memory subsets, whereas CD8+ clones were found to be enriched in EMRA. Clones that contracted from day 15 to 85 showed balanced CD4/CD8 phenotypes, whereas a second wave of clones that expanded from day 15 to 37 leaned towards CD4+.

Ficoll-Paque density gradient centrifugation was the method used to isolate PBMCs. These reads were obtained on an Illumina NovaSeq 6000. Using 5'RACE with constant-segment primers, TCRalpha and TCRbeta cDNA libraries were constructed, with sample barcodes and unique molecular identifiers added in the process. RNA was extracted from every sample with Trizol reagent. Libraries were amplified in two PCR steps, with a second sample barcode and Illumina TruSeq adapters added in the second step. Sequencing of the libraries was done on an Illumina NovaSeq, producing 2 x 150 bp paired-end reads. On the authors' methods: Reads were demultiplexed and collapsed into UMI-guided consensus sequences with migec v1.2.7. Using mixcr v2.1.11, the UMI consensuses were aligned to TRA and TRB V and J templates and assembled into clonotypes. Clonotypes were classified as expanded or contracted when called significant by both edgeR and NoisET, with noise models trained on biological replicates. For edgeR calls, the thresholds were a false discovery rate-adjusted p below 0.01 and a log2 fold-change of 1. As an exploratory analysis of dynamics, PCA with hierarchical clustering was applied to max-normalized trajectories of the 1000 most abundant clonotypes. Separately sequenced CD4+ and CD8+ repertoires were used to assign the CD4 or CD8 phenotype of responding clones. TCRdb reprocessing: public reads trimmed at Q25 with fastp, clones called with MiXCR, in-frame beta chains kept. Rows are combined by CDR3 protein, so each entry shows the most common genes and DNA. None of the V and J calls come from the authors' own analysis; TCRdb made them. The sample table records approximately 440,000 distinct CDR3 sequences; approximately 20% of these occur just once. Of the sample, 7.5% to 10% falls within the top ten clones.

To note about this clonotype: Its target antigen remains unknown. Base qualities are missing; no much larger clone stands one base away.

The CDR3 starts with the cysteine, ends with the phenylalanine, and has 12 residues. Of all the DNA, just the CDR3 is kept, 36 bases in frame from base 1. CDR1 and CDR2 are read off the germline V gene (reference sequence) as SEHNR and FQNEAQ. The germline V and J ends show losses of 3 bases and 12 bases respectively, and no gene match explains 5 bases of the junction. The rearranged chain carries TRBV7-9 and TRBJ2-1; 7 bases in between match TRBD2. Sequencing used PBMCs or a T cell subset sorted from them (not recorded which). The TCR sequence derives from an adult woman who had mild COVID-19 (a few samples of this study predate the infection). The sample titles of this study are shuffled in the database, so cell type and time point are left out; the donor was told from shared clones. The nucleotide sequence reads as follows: TGTGCCAGCAGCTTCCCTAGCGGAGGGCAGTTCTTC. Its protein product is CASSFPSGGQFF.